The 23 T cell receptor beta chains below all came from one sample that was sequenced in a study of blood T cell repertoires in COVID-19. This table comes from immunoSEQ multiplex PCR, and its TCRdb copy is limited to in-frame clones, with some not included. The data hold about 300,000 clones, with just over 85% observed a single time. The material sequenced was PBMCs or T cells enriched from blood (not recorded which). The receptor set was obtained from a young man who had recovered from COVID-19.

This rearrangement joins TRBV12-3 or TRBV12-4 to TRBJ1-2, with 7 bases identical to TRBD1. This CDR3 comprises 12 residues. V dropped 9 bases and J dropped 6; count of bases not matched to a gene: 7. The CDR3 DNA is TGTGCCAGTCAACAGGGGATTGATGGCTACACCTTC. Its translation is CASQQGIDGYTF.

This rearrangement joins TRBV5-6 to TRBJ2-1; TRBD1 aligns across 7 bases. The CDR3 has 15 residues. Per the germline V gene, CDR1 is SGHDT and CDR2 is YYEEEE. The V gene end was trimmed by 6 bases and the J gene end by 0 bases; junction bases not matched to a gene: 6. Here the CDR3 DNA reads TGTGCCAGCACCACGGGACAGAGCTCCTACAATGAGCAGTTCTTC. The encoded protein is CASTTGQSSYNEQFF. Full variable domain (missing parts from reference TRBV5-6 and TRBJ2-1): DAGVTQSPTHLIKTRGQQVTLRCSPKSGHDTVSWYQQALGQGPQFIFQYYEEEERQRGNFPDRFSGHQFPNYSSELNVNALLLGDSALYLCASTTGQSSYNEQFFGPGTRLTVL.

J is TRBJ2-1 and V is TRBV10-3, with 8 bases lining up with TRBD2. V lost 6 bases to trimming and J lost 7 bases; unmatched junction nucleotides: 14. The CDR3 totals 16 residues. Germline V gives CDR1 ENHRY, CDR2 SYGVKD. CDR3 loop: CAIRYEAGAGWNEQFF. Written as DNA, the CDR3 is TGTGCCATCAGATACGAAGCGGGAGCCGGGTGGAATGAGCAGTTCTTC.

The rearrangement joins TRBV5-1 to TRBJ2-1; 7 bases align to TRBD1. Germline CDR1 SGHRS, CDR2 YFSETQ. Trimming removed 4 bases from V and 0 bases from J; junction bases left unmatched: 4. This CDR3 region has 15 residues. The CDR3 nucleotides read TGCGCCAGCAGCGAAGCAGGGGGCTCCTACAATGAGCAGTTCTTC. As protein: CASSEAGGSYNEQFF.

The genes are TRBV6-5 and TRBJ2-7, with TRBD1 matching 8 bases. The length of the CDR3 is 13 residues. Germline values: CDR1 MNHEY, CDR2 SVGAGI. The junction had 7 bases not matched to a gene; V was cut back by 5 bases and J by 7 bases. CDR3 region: CASSRTGREEQYF. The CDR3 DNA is TGTGCCAGCAGTCGGACAGGGAGAGAAGAGCAGTACTTC.

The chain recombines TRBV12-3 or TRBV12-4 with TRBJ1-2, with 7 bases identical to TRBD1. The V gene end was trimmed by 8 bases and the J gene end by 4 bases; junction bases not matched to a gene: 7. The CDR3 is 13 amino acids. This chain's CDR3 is CASGSGQFYGYTF. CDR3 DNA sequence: TGTGCCAGCGGTTCGGGACAGTTCTATGGCTACACCTTC.

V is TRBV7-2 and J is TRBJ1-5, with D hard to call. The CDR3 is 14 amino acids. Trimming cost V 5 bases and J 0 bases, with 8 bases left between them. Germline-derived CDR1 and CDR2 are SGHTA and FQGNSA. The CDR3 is CASSPRYSNQPQHF. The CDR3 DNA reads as TGTGCCAGCAGCCCCCGGTATAGCAATCAGCCCCAGCATTTT. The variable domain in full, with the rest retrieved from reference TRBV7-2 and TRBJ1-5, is GAGVSQSPSNKVTEKGKDVELRCDPISGHTALYWYRQSLGQGLEFLIYFQGNSAPDKSGLPSDRFSAERTGGSVSTLTIQRTQQEDSAVYLCASSPRYSNQPQHFGDGTRLSIL.

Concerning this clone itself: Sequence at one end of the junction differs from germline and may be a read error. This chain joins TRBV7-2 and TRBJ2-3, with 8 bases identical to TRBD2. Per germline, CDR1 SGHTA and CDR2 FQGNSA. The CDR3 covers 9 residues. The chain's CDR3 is CASNPREGF. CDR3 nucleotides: TGTGCCAGCAACCCCCGGGAGGGTTTT.

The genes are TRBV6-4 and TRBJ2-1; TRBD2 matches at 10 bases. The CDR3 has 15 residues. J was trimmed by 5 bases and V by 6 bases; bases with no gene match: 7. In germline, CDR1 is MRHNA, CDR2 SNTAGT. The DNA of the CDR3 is TGTGCCAGCAGGGAATCTAGCGGGAGCCACAATGAGCAGTTCTTC. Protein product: CASRESSGSHNEQFF.

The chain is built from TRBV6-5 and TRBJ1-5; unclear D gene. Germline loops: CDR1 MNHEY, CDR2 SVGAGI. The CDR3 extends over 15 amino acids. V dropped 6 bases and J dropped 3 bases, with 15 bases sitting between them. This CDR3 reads CASRTTRTLNQPQHF. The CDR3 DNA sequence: TGTGCCAGCAGGACGACAAGAACCCTCAATCAGCCCCAGCATTTT.

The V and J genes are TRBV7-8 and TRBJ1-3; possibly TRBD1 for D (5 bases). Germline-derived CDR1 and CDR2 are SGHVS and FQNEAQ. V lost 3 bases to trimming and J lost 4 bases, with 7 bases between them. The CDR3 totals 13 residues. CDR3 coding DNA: TGTGCCAGCAGCTTTGACAGCGGAAACACCATATATTTT. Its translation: CASSFDSGNTIYF.

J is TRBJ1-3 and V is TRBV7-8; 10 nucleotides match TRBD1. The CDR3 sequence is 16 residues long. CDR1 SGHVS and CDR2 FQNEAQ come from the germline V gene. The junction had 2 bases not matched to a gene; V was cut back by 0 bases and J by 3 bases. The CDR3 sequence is CASSLADRGGGNTIYF. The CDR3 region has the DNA TGTGCCAGCAGCTTAGCGGACAGGGGGGGTGGAAACACCATATATTTT. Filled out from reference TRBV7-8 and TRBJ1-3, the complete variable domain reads GAGVSQSPRYKVAKRGQDVALRCDPISGHVSLFWYQQALGQGPEFLTYFQNEAQLDKSGLPSDRFFAERPEGSVSTLKIQRTQQEDSAVYLCASSLADRGGGNTIYFGEGSWLTVV.

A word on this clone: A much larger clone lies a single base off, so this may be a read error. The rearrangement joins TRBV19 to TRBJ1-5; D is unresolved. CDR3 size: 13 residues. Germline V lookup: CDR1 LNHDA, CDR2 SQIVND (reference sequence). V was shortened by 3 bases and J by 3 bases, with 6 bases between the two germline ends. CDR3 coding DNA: TGTGCCAGTAGTATTCAGAACAATCAGCCCCAGCATTTT. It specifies CASSIQNNQPQHF.

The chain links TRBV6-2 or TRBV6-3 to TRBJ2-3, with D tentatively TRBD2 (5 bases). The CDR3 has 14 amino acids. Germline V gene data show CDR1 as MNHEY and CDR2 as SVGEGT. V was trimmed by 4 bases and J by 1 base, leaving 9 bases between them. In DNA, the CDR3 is TGTGCCAGCAGTTCTCTGCGGGGCACAGATACGCAGTATTTT. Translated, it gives CASSSLRGTDTQYF.

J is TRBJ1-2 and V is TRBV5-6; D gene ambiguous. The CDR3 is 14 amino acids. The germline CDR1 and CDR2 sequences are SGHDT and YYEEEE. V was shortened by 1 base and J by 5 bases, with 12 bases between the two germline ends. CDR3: CASSLYGERYGYTF. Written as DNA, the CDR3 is TGTGCCAGCAGCTTGTACGGGGAAAGGTATGGCTACACCTTC.

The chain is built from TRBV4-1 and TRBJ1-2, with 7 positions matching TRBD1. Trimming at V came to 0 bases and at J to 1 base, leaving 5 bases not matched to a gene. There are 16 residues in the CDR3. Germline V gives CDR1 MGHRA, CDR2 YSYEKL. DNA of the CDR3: TGCGCCAGCAGCCAAGATCGAGGGACAGTTAACTATGGCTACACCTTC. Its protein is CASSQDRGTVNYGYTF.

CDR3 loop: CASSRDRLDEQYF. The DNA of the CDR3 is TGTGCCAGCAGTAGGGACAGGCTGGACGAGCAGTACTTC. The genes are TRBV2 and TRBJ2-7, with 8 nucleotides matching TRBD1. This CDR3 is 13 amino acids long. Trimming cost V 5 bases and J 5 bases; bases outside gene matches: 5. Germline CDR1 SNHLY, CDR2 FYNNEI.

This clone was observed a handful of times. Written as DNA, the CDR3 is TGTGCCAGCAGCTTGGTGGACAGGGGACTCACTGAAGCTTTCTTT. This gives the protein CASSLVDRGLTEAFF. The chain links TRBV7-8 to TRBJ1-1; TRBD1 aligns across 9 bases. This CDR3 has 15 amino acids. CDR1 is SGHVS, CDR2 FQNEAQ, per germline. The J segment lost 4 bases and the V segment lost 3 bases, leaving 6 bases of the junction unmatched.

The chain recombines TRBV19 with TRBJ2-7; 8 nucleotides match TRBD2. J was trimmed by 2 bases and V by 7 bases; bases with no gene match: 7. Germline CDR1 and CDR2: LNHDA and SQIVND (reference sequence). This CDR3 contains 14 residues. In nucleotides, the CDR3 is TGTGCCAGTAAAACTAGCGGAACCACCTACGAGCAGTACTTC. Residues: CASKTSGTTYEQYF.

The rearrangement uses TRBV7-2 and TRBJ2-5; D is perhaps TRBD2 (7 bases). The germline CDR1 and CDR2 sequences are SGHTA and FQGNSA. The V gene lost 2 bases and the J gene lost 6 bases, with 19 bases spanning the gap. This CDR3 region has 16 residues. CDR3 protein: CASSLQTGGPGKTQYF. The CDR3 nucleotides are TGTGCCAGCAGCTTACAAACGGGGGGCCCGGGGAAGACCCAGTACTTC.

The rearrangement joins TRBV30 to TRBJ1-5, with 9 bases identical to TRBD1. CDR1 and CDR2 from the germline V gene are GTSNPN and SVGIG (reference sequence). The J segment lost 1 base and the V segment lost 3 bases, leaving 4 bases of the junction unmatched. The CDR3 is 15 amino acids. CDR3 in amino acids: CAWRDRGISNQPQHF. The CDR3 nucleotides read TGTGCCTGGAGAGACAGGGGGATCAGCAATCAGCCCCAGCATTTT.

The CDR3 loop is CASSAGTGAAYGYTF. The CDR3 coding sequence is TGTGCCAGCAGCGCCGGGACAGGGGCGGCCTATGGCTACACCTTC. The V and J genes are TRBV9 and TRBJ1-2; 10 nucleotides agree with TRBD1. Germline CDR1 and CDR2: SGDLS and YYNGEE. CDR3 length: 15 residues. V shed 3 bases, J shed 4 bases, and the junction held 6 bases outside the gene matches.

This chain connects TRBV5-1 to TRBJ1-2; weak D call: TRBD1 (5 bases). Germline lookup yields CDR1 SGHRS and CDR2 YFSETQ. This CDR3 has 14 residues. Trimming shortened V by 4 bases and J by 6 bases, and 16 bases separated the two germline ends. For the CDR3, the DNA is TGCGCCAGCAGCCCGGGGGGGGTTAGCGATGGCTACACCTTC. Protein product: CASSPGGVSDGYTF. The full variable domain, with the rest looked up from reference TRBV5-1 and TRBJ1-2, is KAGVTQTPRYLIKTRGQQVTLSCSPISGHRSVSWYQQTPGQGLQFLFEYFSETQRNKGNFPGRFSGRQFSNSRSEMNVSTLELGDSALYLCASSPGGVSDGYTFGSGTRLTVV.